These 4 T cell receptor beta chains were sequenced from one sample in a study of read filtering for tumor transcriptome and immune sequencing. This library used roughly 370 ng RNA and molecular barcoded adaptors spanning alpha/delta and beta/gamma chains. Using its own MiXCR run on the reads, TCRdb lists one record per CDR3 protein. The profile shows 40,000 or so distinct CDR3 sequences, about an eighth of them singletons. Sample: a population of CD138-negative cells sorted from bone marrow. The receptor set was obtained from a donor over 35 with multiple myeloma.

This clonotype was detected many times. V usage is TRBV7-4 and J usage is TRBJ1-5; D possibly corresponds to TRBD1 (5 bases). Trimming took off 2 bases at V and 7 bases at J, with 18 bases between the two ends. The germline V gene encodes CDR1 SGHVT and CDR2 SQSDAQ. CDR3 length: 16 residues. This chain's CDR3 is CASSLMRNGAGQPQHF. CDR3 coding DNA: TGTGCCAGCAGCTTAATGCGTAACGGGGCGGGACAGCCCCAGCATTTT.

This clonotype was recorded at least ten times. The chain has TRBV7-9 and TRBJ2-3; 10 bases map to TRBD2. The CDR3 consists of 15 residues. CDR1 is SEHNR and CDR2 is FQNEAQ in the germline V gene (reference sequence). After removal of 4 bases from V and 1 base from J, the junction contained 2 bases not matched to a gene. DNA of the CDR3: TGTGCCAGCAGCTGGACTAGCGGCGGCACAGATACGCAGTATTTT. Its translation: CASSWTSGGTDTQYF.

This clonotype was detected a few times. A much bigger clone sits one base away, suggesting this may be a read error. V usage is TRBV29-1 and J usage is TRBJ2-1; D uncertain. This CDR3 comprises 11 residues. V gave up 4 bases and J gave up 12 bases, with 13 bases separating them. The germline V gene encodes CDR1 SQVTM and CDR2 ANQGSEA. CDR3 in DNA: TGCAGCGTTGGGGCTGGGGATGGGCAGTTCTTC. Translated: CSVGAGDGQFF.

This clonotype has at least ten counts. The rearrangement links TRBV5-1 to TRBJ2-7, with D possibly matching TRBD1 (6 bases). CDR1 SGHRS and CDR2 YFSETQ come from the germline V gene. The CDR3 is 15 residues long. Trimming removed 4 bases from V and 3 bases from J, with 17 bases in between. The CDR3 region is CASSDRGQSNYEQYF. The CDR3 region has the DNA TGCGCCAGCAGCGACCGAGGACAGAGTAACTACGAGCAGTACTTC.